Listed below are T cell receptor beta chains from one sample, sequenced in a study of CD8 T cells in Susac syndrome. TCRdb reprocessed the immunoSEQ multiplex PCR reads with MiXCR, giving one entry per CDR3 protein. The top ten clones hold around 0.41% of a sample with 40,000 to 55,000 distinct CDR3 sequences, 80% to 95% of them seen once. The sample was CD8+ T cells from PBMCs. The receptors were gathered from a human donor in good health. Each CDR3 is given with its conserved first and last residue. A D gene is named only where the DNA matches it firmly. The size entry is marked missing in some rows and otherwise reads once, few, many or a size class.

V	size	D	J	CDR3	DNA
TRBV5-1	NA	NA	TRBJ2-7	CASSLRLGSSYEQYF	TGCGCCAGCAGCTTGAGATTGGGGAGCTCCTACGAGCAGTACTTC
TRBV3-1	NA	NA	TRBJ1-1	CASSPSGGLEAFF	TGTGCCAGCAGCCCTTCGGGGGGGCTAGAAGCTTTCTTT
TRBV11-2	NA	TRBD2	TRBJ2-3	CASSSSGLAGFLRGTDTQYF	TGTGCCAGCAGCTCATCAGGACTAGCGGGATTCCTGAGAGGCACAGATACGCAGTATTTT
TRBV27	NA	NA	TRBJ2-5	CASGTGLTIQETQYF	TGTGCCAGCGGCACGGGCCTAACGATCCAAGAGACCCAGTACTTC
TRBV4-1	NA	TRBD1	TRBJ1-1	CASSQSGFGRQGNTEAFF	TGCGCCAGCAGTCAATCCGGGTTCGGAAGACAGGGGAACACTGAAGCTTTCTTT
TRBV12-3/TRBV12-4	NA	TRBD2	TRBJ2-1	CASTTGLLAGGFNEQFF	TGTGCCAGCACCACCGGTTTACTAGCGGGAGGGTTCAATGAGCAGTTCTTC
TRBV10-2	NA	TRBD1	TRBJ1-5	CASSDDRAAQHF	TGCGCCAGCAGTGATGACAGGGCAGCCCAGCATTTT
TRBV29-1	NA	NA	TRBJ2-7	CSVAGESYEQYF	TGCAGCGTTGCGGGGGAATCCTACGAGCAGTACTTC
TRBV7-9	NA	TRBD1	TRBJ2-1	CASSQDRGRDEQFF	TGTGCCAGCAGCCAGGACAGGGGGAGGGATGAGCAGTTCTTC
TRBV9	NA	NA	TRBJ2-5	CASSVEGRNGMETQYF	TGTGCCAGCAGCGTAGAAGGGAGGAACGGAATGGAGACCCAGTACTTC
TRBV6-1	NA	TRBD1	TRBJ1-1	CGGLQGAERMNTEAFF	TGTGGTGGATTACAGGGGGCGGAGAGGATGAACACTGAAGCTTTCTTT
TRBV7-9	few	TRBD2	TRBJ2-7	CASSLAPSGSYEQYF	TGTGCCAGCAGCTTAGCGCCTAGCGGGAGCTACGAGCAGTACTTC
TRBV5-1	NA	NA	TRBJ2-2	CASTLTGELFF	TGCGCCAGCACACTAACCGGGGAGCTGTTTTTT
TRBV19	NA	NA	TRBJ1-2	CASSYYAGLNYGYTF	TGTGCCAGTAGTTATTACGCGGGGCTTAACTATGGCTACACCTTC
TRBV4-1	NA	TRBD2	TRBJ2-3	CASSLIAGGSTDTQYF	TGCGCCAGCAGCCTCATAGCGGGCGGCAGCACAGATACGCAGTATTTT
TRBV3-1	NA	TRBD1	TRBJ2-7	CASSQGQVFDSYEQYF	TGTGCCAGCAGCCAGGGACAGGTTTTTGATTCCTACGAGCAGTACTTC
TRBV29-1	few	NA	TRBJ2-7	CSVGVTGRYEQYF	TGCAGCGTTGGCGTCACAGGGAGGTACGAGCAGTACTTC
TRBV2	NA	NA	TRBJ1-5	CASSPAAGRQPQHF	TGTGCCAGCAGTCCAGCAGCCGGACGTCAGCCCCAGCATTTT
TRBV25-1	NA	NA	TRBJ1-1	CASSPGNTEAFF	TGTGCCAGCTCTCCTGGGAACACTGAAGCTTTCTTT
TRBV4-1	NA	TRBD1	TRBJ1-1	CASSPRQGAGTEAFF	TGCGCCAGCAGCCCGCGACAGGGCGCTGGCACTGAAGCTTTCTTT